This record covers a single T cell receptor beta chain. This record comes from a study of blood T cell repertoires in COVID-19. Study details: The samples span acute and convalescent COVID-19 from the United States, Italy and Spain. Sample material is recorded as cDNA or gDNA derived from T cells, B-cell-depleted T cells, or PBMCs.

Original methodology: Amplifying reference gene primers gave estimates of nucleated cell counts. This table comes from immunoSEQ multiplex PCR, and its TCRdb copy is limited to in-frame clones, with some not included. D and trimming come from the DNA, and the V and J calls and clone size come from that table. Here the sample spans around 120,000 clones, 85% to 90% being singletons. V lost 8 bases and J lost 3; bases outside the gene matches: 9. Germline values: CDR1 SGHRS, CDR2 YFSETQ. The CDR3 is made up of 14 amino acids. The specimen sequenced was peripheral blood. The chain joins TRBV5-1 to TRBJ2-5; 8 nucleotides match TRBD1. The clonotype comes from a woman aged 65 to 85 with acute or convalescent COVID-19. CDR3 nucleotides: TGCGCCAGTTATTCCGGGACAGGCAAAGAGACCCAGTACTTC. Translation: CASYSGTGKETQYF. The full variable domain, with the rest looked up from reference TRBV5-1 and TRBJ2-5, is KAGVTQTPRYLIKTRGQQVTLSCSPISGHRSVSWYQQTPGQGLQFLFEYFSETQRNKGNFPGRFSGRQFSNSRSEMNVSTLELGDSALYLCASYSGTGKETQYFGPGTRLLVL.